What follows are 20 T cell receptor beta chains derived from one specimen sequenced in a study of cytomegalovirus exposure and HLA in healthy donors. Primers for the PCR totalled 60 Vbeta and 13 Jbeta. Repertoires were generated with immunoSEQ multiplex PCR, while TCRdb's copy carries only in-frame clones and drops some. The sample features 130,000 to 150,000 clones, with around 1.7% in its top ten. Sequenced: PBMCs. The receptors stem from a woman aged 45-60 years in good health and CMV-seronegative.

J is TRBJ2-1 and V is TRBV30; 7 nucleotides align to TRBD2. The CDR3 consists of 15 residues. With 4 bases clipped from V and 5 bases from J, the junction kept 11 bases outside the gene matches. Germline CDR1 and CDR2: GTSNPN and SVGIG (reference sequence). The CDR3 coding sequence is TGTGCCTGGATATCTGGACTAGGGGCTGACAATGAGCAGTTCTTC. Translating gives CAWISGLGADNEQFF.

CDR3 bases: TGTGCCATCAGTGAAGGACAGGCCTACGGCCTCTATGGCTACACCTTC. This gives the protein CAISEGQAYGLYGYTF. The chain employs TRBV10-3 and TRBJ1-2; TRBD1 agrees at 7 bases. This CDR3 spans 16 amino acids. With 3 bases clipped from V and 4 bases from J, the junction kept 11 bases outside the gene matches. Germline CDR1 reads ENHRY; CDR2 reads SYGVKD.

This chain joins TRBV7-9 and TRBJ1-4, with TRBD1 matching over 7 bases. Germline CDR1 SEHNR, CDR2 FQNEAQ (reference sequence). V trimming: 6 bases; J trimming: 2 bases; junction bases outside the gene matches: 6. The CDR3 is made up of 15 amino acids. The CDR3 loop reads CASRFRGQTNEKLFF. DNA of the CDR3: TGTGCCAGCAGATTTAGGGGACAGACTAATGAAAAACTGTTTTTT.

This CDR3 is CASKIQGFTGNTIYF. The CDR3 DNA follows: TGTGCCAGCAAGATACAGGGGTTTACTGGAAACACCATATATTTT. The V and J genes are TRBV28 and TRBJ1-3; TRBD1 aligns across 7 bases. V lost 7 bases to trimming and J lost 2 bases; unmatched junction nucleotides: 8. The CDR3 has 15 amino acids. Germline loops: CDR1 MDHEN, CDR2 SYDVKM.

The chain uses TRBV5-5 and TRBJ2-7, with 10 bases lining up with TRBD1. Trimming removed 2 bases from V and 0 bases from J; junction bases left unmatched: 11. Germline loops: CDR1 SGHKS, CDR2 YYEKEE (reference sequence). The CDR3 is 18 residues long. The CDR3: CASSFRDRGQQSSYEQYF. DNA for the CDR3: TGTGCCAGCAGCTTCCGGGACAGGGGCCAACAGAGCTCCTACGAGCAGTACTTC.

This chain links TRBV9 with TRBJ2-7, with D unresolved. This CDR3 has 14 amino acids. Germline lookup yields CDR1 SGDLS and CDR2 YYNGEE. V was pared by 4 bases and J by 4 bases, with 15 bases between. The CDR3 DNA is TGTGCCAGCAGCCTCAGACATTCCACGTACGAGCAGTACTTC. Its protein is CASSLRHSTYEQYF.

The chain carries TRBV4-3 and TRBJ2-4, with a possible D match to TRBD2 (6 bases). The V and J ends lost 6 bases and 9 bases respectively, with 18 bases between them. The CDR3 has 14 amino acids. Germline V gene lookup returns CDR1 LGHNA and CDR2 YSLEER. The CDR3 region has the DNA TGCGCCAGCAGTACTGCCGGGCCCGGGAGCATTCAGTACTTC. Translated: CASSTAGPGSIQYF.

The chain combines TRBV9 with TRBJ2-1; a weak D match, TRBD2 (5 bases). Trimming shortened V by 0 bases and J by 6 bases, and 10 bases separated the two germline ends. The germline V gene encodes CDR1 SGDLS and CDR2 YYNGEE. The CDR3 contains 14 residues. The CDR3 reads CASSVVGNVNEQFF. The CDR3 DNA reads as TGTGCCAGCAGCGTAGTCGGGAATGTCAATGAGCAGTTCTTC. Using reference TRBV9 and TRBJ2-1 for the parts outside the CDR3, the full variable domain is DSGVTQTPKHLITATGQRVTLRCSPRSGDLSVYWYQQSLDQGLQFLIQYYNGEERAKGNILERFSAQQFPDLHSELNLSSLELGDSALYFCASSVVGNVNEQFFGPGTRLTVL.

The chain carries TRBV6-7 and TRBJ1-5; perhaps TRBD1 as D (5 bases). TRBV6-7 is assigned to the ORF class and has an uncertain function. V lost 4 bases to trimming and J lost 2 bases, with 9 bases between them. The length of the CDR3 is 14 residues. CDR3 in DNA: TGTGCCAGCAGTTCCAGGGTTCGCAATCAGCCCCAGCATTTT. The encoded protein is CASSSRVRNQPQHF.

The rearrangement joins TRBV4-1 to TRBJ2-1; TRBD2 agrees at 9 bases. The junction had 7 bases not matched to a gene; V was cut back by 1 base and J by 6 bases. Germline lookup yields CDR1 MGHRA and CDR2 YSYEKL. The CDR3 covers 16 residues. The CDR3 DNA is TGCGCCAGCAGCCAAGTGAAAAGCGGGAGGTCCAATGAGCAGTTCTTC. Protein product: CASSQVKSGRSNEQFF.

The chain joins TRBV4-2 to TRBJ2-3, with 12 bases fitting TRBD2. Germline assignment: CDR1 LGHNA and CDR2 YNFKEQ. CDR3 size: 19 residues. The ends lost 5 bases at V and 3 bases at J; junction bases unmatched: 15. The CDR3 spells CASSEGDIGTSGSTDTQYF. The CDR3 region has the DNA TGTGCCAGCAGCGAGGGGGACATTGGGACTAGCGGGTCGACAGATACGCAGTATTTT.

The chain recombines TRBV4-2 with TRBJ1-4; 7 bases match TRBD1. CDR1 and CDR2 (germline): LGHNA, YNFKEQ. This CDR3 region has 14 residues. V lost 3 bases to trimming and J lost 6 bases; unmatched junction nucleotides: 4. CDR3 sequence: CASSQGDRDEKLFF. The CDR3 DNA reads TGTGCCAGCAGCCAGGGGGACAGAGATGAAAAACTGTTTTTT.

The rearrangement uses TRBV4-3 and TRBJ2-3; 8 bases fit TRBD2. Trimming cost V 0 bases and J 2 bases; bases outside gene matches: 10. The length of the CDR3 is 18 residues. Per germline, CDR1 LGHNA and CDR2 YSLEER. CDR3 sequence: CASSQESFASGLTDTQYF. CDR3 DNA: TGCGCCAGCAGCCAAGAAAGTTTTGCTAGCGGGCTCACAGATACGCAGTATTTT.

This chain connects TRBV28 to TRBJ2-7; TRBD2 aligns across 7 bases. Germline loops: CDR1 MDHEN, CDR2 SYDVKM. The trim removed 5 bases at V and 0 bases at J, leaving 7 bases unmatched. CDR3 length: 15 residues. CDR3: CASSPELATSYEQYF. The CDR3 region has the DNA TGTGCCAGCAGTCCTGAACTAGCGACCTCCTACGAGCAGTACTTC.

The chain joins TRBV7-9 to TRBJ1-2; 7 bases line up with TRBD1. The CDR3 spans 14 residues. CDR1 is SEHNR, CDR2 FQNEAQ, per germline (reference sequence). The V segment lost 0 bases and the J segment 8 bases; nucleotides outside the gene matches: 6. CDR3 amino acids: CASSLAGGMRGYTF. The CDR3 coding sequence is TGTGCCAGCAGCTTAGCAGGGGGCATGCGGGGCTACACCTTC.

The chain recombines TRBV2 with TRBJ1-2; 11 bases are a match to TRBD1. The CDR3 is made up of 16 amino acids. The germline V gene encodes CDR1 SNHLY and CDR2 FYNNEI. V lost 3 bases, J lost 4 bases, and 7 bases stayed unmatched. In nucleotides, the CDR3 is TGTGCCAGCAGTGAGGGGACAGGGGGGAGTATCTATGGCTACACCTTC. This codes for CASSEGTGGSIYGYTF.

This sequence joins TRBV19 and TRBJ1-3; TRBD1 is a possible D gene (6 bases). Trimming took off 3 bases at V and 3 bases at J, with 12 bases between the two ends. Per germline, CDR1 LNHDA and CDR2 SQIVND (reference sequence). This CDR3 region has 15 residues. DNA of the CDR3: TGTGCCAGTAGTATGGGGGGGCTTATTGGAAACACCATATATTTT. Protein: CASSMGGLIGNTIYF.

Here the CDR3 reads CASSERTAARGYTF. The CDR3 nucleotides read TGTGCCAGCAGTGAACGCACAGCCGCTCGGGGCTACACCTTC. V is TRBV25-1 and J is TRBJ1-2; D gene ambiguous. CDR3 size: 14 residues. Looked up from germline, CDR1 is MGHDK and CDR2 is SYGVNS. Trimming removed 2 bases from V and 8 bases from J, with 15 bases in between.

The V and J genes are TRBV4-3 and TRBJ2-1; TRBD2 matches 7 bases. The CDR3 has 15 amino acids. V shed 3 bases, J shed 9 bases, and the junction held 11 bases outside the gene matches. CDR1 and CDR2 from the germline V gene are LGHNA and YSLEER. The CDR3 DNA reads as TGCGCCAGCAGCCACTCTTTGGGGAGGGCCATTGAGCAGTTCTTC. Its protein product is CASSHSLGRAIEQFF.

V and J are TRBV7-3 and TRBJ1-1; no clear D gene. The V gene lost 2 bases and the J gene lost 8 bases, with 9 bases spanning the gap. Germline V gene data show CDR1 as SGHTA and CDR2 as FQGTGA. The CDR3 runs 12 residues. CDR3 in amino acids: CASSLAGREAFF. As DNA, the CDR3 is TGTGCCAGCAGCTTAGCGGGTAGGGAAGCTTTCTTT.